This T cell receptor (beta chain) originates from a study of blood T cell repertoires in COVID-19. Study summary: Spain, Italy and the United States supplied samples that represented acute and convalescent COVID-19. PBMCs, B-cell-depleted T cells, or T cells provided the cDNA or gDNA that made up the material.

Per the original data handling: Estimates of nucleated cell counts were drawn from the amplification of reference gene primers. This table comes from immunoSEQ multiplex PCR, and its TCRdb copy is limited to in-frame clones, with some not included. V and J calls and clone size are copied from that table; D and trimming were computed from the DNA. The top ten clones hold less than 4.5% of a sample with around 130,000 clones, approximately 78% of them seen once. The germline CDR1 and CDR2 sequences are LNHNV and YYDKDF (reference sequence). V was pared by 8 bases and J by 1 base, with 1 base of the junction left unmatched. The CDR3 is 13 residues long.

The clonotype comes from a woman older than 75 with acute or convalescent COVID-19. The chain carries TRBV15 and TRBJ2-2, with 7 bases matching TRBD2. Sequences were obtained from peripheral blood. CDR3 coding DNA: TGTGCCACCGCGGGAGAGAACACCGGGGAGCTGTTTTTT. Protein product: CATAGENTGELFF.